This TCR beta chain appears in the sequencing data of a study of blood T cell repertoires in COVID-19. Assay: immunoSEQ multiplex PCR; the TCRdb copy retains only in-frame clones and omits some. Of roughly 150,000 clones in the sample, roughly three quarters were seen once. The CDR3 totals 11 residues. Trimming stripped 5 bases from V and 6 bases from J, with 11 bases between. Germline V gene sequence: CDR1 GTSNPN, CDR2 SVGIG (reference sequence). This TCR came from a man between 60 and 75 years old with acute or convalescent COVID-19. This chain joins TRBV30 and TRBJ2-7, with D perhaps TRBD1 (5 bases). The sample was peripheral blood. The CDR3 DNA reads TGTGCCTGGGGCACAGGTGTCGAGCAGTACTTC. Its protein is CAWGTGVEQYF.